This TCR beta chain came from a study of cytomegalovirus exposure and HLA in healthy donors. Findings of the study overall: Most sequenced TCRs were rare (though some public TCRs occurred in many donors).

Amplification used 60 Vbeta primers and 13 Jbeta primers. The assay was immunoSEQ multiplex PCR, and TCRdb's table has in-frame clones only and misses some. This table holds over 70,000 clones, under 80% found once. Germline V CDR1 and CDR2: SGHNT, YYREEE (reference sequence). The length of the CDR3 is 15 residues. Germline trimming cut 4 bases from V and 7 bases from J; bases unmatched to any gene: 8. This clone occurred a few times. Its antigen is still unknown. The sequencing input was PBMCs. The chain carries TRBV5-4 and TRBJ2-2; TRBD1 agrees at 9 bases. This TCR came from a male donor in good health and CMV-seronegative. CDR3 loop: CASSGTGGAFGELFF. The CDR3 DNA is TGTGCCAGCAGCGGTACAGGGGGCGCGTTCGGGGAGCTGTTTTTT.